One sample yielded the 17 T cell receptor beta chains listed below, sequenced in a study of shared clonotypes between healthy human individuals (dated by TCRdb to about 2020). CD8 naive samples were obtained by positive selection for CCR7 among CD45RO-negative cells, yielding a CD45RA+CCR7+ population from which TemRA cells were excluded. Receptor amplification or capture employed the immunoSEQ multiplex PCR assay. TCRdb stores this immuneACCESS table with in-frame sequences only. Part of the clones is absent; in the studies checked, under half of the shortfall reflects unresolved V genes, and no reason is known for the rest. The sample table lists millions of clones, around 96% of them with a count of one. The ten most abundant clones make up around 1.1% of the sample. Input material: naive CD8+ T cells sorted from blood. The cell subset or site label for this specimen denotes: CD45RA+CCR7+. Receptors originate from a young man in good health.

The rearrangement uses TRBV5-8 and TRBJ2-7, with D tentatively TRBD1 (6 bases). The CDR3 spans 14 residues. V lost 4 bases to trimming and J lost 2 bases, with 13 bases between them. Germline V gene lookup returns CDR1 SGHTS and CDR2 YDEGEE. CDR3 amino acids: CASSPGQSPYEQYF. In nucleotides, the CDR3 is TGTGCCAGCAGCCCCGGACAGAGCCCCTACGAGCAGTACTTC.

Comment on this clone: Other DNA sequences in this sample translate to the same CDR3. The CDR3 DNA sequence: TGTGCCAGCAGCCTGGGACAGGGGGCCGGGGCCAACGTCCTGACTTTC. Its translation: CASSLGQGAGANVLTF. V gene TRBV7-2 combines with J gene TRBJ2-6; 12 nucleotides line up with TRBD1. There are 16 residues in the CDR3. J lost 4 bases, V lost 5 bases, and 3 bases had no gene match. Per the germline V gene, CDR1 is SGHTA and CDR2 is FQGNSA.

The chain joins TRBV4-1 to TRBJ1-1; perhaps TRBD1 as D (6 bases). Germline loops: CDR1 MGHRA, CDR2 YSYEKL. This CDR3 has 13 residues. V lost 5 bases to trimming and J lost 6 bases, with 13 bases between them. The CDR3 DNA follows: TGCGCCAGCAGCGGGGCCTGGGGGCCTGAAGCTTTCTTT. Translated: CASSGAWGPEAFF.

The gene calls are TRBV6-6 and TRBJ2-1, with TRBD2 identical over 12 bases. Germline CDR1 reads MNHNY; CDR2 reads SVGAGI (reference sequence). Trimming removed 7 bases from V and 8 bases from J; junction bases left unmatched: 6. The CDR3 contains 14 residues. This CDR3 reads CASTTSGGLDEQFF. CDR3 bases: TGTGCCAGCACGACTAGCGGGGGTTTGGATGAGCAGTTCTTC.

As for this clone: Other nucleotide sequences in the sample specify the same CDR3. The gene calls are TRBV6-5 and TRBJ2-7; D is unresolved. Per the germline V gene, CDR1 is MNHEY and CDR2 is SVGAGI. Trimming stripped 4 bases from V and 2 bases from J, with 6 bases between. The CDR3 has 12 amino acids. The CDR3 loop reads CASSSGPYEQYF. CDR3 sequence (DNA): TGTGCCAGCAGTTCTGGGCCCTACGAGCAGTACTTC.

This sequence joins TRBV27 and TRBJ1-2, with 8 bases identical to TRBD1. Germline trimming cut 2 bases from V and 6 bases from J; bases unmatched to any gene: 5. Per the germline V gene, CDR1 is MNHEY and CDR2 is SMNVEV (reference sequence). This CDR3 is built from 14 residues. CDR3 sequence (DNA): TGTGCCAGCAGTTTAAGGGACAGGAGGCATGGCTACACCTTC. Amino acids: CASSLRDRRHGYTF.

The chain links TRBV13 to TRBJ2-5; D remains ambiguous. Germline lookup yields CDR1 PRHDT and CDR2 FYEKMQ (reference sequence). This CDR3 is 12 amino acids long. Trimming pared 0 bases from V and 5 bases from J, leaving 4 bases between. CDR3 bases: TGTGCCAGCAGCTTAGGAACCGAGACCCAGTACTTC. Its translation: CASSLGTETQYF.

The chain is built from TRBV7-3 and TRBJ2-3, with 7 bases fitting TRBD2. CDR3 size: 18 residues. With 3 bases clipped from V and 0 bases from J, the junction kept 12 bases outside the gene matches. Germline CDR1 reads SGHTA; CDR2 reads FQGTGA. CDR3 sequence (DNA): TGTGCCAGCAGCTTGGTTCCAGCGGGGAGTTCTAGCACAGATACGCAGTATTTT. It specifies CASSLVPAGSSSTDTQYF.

The rearrangement joins TRBV27 to TRBJ1-1; possible D gene TRBD1, 6 bases. Trimming took off 6 bases at V and 0 bases at J, with 14 bases between the two ends. Germline-derived CDR1 and CDR2 are MNHEY and SMNVEV (reference sequence). This CDR3 comprises 15 residues. CDR3 sequence (DNA): TGTGCCAGCAGCCCGGACAGCTACTTGAACACTGAAGCTTTCTTT. Residues: CASSPDSYLNTEAFF.

The V call is TRBV25-1, the J call TRBJ2-7, with D possibly being TRBD1 (6 bases). The CDR3 has 14 residues. Germline-derived CDR1 and CDR2 are MGHDK and SYGVNS. V was clipped by 4 bases and J by 9 bases, with 19 bases between them. The CDR3 is CASSALGAVEGQYF. In DNA, the CDR3 is TGTGCCAGCAGTGCATTGGGGGCGGTAGAAGGGCAGTACTTC.

The chain recombines TRBV5-4 with TRBJ2-7, with 12 bases that match TRBD2. CDR1 SGHNT and CDR2 YYREEE come from the germline V gene (reference sequence). V shed 0 bases, J shed 3 bases, and the junction held 4 bases outside the gene matches. The CDR3 sequence is 16 residues long. CDR3 sequence: CASSLGLAGEGYEQYF. As DNA, the CDR3 is TGTGCCAGCAGCTTGGGACTAGCGGGAGAGGGCTACGAGCAGTACTTC.

The DNA for the CDR3 is TGCAGTCATTTGATTGGGGTCGAGCAGTACTTC. This translates into CSHLIGVEQYF. The J gene is TRBJ2-7, the V gene TRBV20-1; D unresolved. Germline values: CDR1 DFQATT, CDR2 SNEGSKA (reference sequence). This CDR3 contains 11 residues. Deletions cut 8 bases from V and 6 bases from J, with 14 bases between.

V is TRBV7-8 and J is TRBJ1-1, with 11 bases matching TRBD1. This CDR3 comprises 16 residues. Germline CDR1 reads SGHVS; CDR2 reads FQNEAQ. Unmatched junction bases numbered 6, after V lost 3 bases and J lost 3 bases. The CDR3 region is CASSLGQGGTDTEAFF. CDR3 DNA sequence: TGTGCCAGCAGCTTGGGACAGGGGGGTACGGACACTGAAGCTTTCTTT.

This sequence joins TRBV6-6 and TRBJ2-2; the D is unclear. The germline V and J ends were trimmed by 7 bases and 3 bases, with 12 bases remaining between them. This CDR3 is built from 14 residues. The germline V gene encodes CDR1 MNHNY and CDR2 SVGAGI (reference sequence). CDR3 in DNA: TGTGCCAGCAACTACTACGGAGACACCGGGGAGCTGTTTTTT. Translation gives CASNYYGDTGELFF.

V usage is TRBV7-2 and J usage is TRBJ1-5; D unclear. This CDR3 spans 15 amino acids. Germline CDR1 is SGHTA and CDR2 is FQGNSA. Trimming cost V 4 bases and J 4 bases, with 14 bases left between them. CDR3 sequence: CASSSDGQINQPQHF. DNA for the CDR3: TGTGCCAGCAGCTCGGACGGGCAGATTAATCAGCCCCAGCATTTT.

In this sample, this clone turned up once. The gene calls are TRBV9 and TRBJ2-5; D possibly uses TRBD1 or TRBD2 (6 bases each). The CDR3 spans 14 residues. CDR1 and CDR2 (germline): SGDLS, YYNGEE. The V and J ends lost 3 bases and 4 bases respectively, with 13 bases between them. CDR3 amino acids: CASSAEGGGETQYF. The CDR3 DNA reads as TGTGCCAGCAGCGCCGAGGGGGGAGGAGAGACCCAGTACTTC.

This chain uses TRBV9 with TRBJ2-1; tentatively, D is TRBD1 or TRBD2 (5 bases each). CDR1 is SGDLS, CDR2 YYNGEE, per germline. This CDR3 region has 14 residues. Trimming removed 2 bases from V and 10 bases from J, with 16 bases in between. The CDR3 protein is CASSVSAGTAEQFF. CDR3 in DNA: TGTGCCAGCAGCGTCTCGGCAGGGACGGCCGAGCAGTTCTTC.